The 23 T cell receptor beta chains listed next were all sequenced from one sample in a study of shared clonotypes between healthy human individuals. Naive CD8 cells were CD45RO-negative, positively selected for CCR7, excluding terminally differentiated effector memory CD45RA+ cells. Only in-frame clones appear in the TCRdb table, and some are missing; sequencing was by immunoSEQ multiplex PCR. Of about 2 million clones in the sample, about 95% were seen once. Sequencing input: naive CD8+ T cells sorted from blood. These receptors were collected from a man younger than 35 in good health.

DNA for the CDR3: TGTGCCAGCAGCTTCGGGGGGAATCGGTACGAGCAGTACTTC. Amino acid sequence: CASSFGGNRYEQYF. V and J are TRBV5-6 and TRBJ2-7, with 7 nucleotides matching TRBD2. The germline gives CDR1 SGHDT, CDR2 YYEEEE. This CDR3 spans 14 amino acids. Trimming took 2 bases from V and 4 from J; bases not matched to a gene: 6.

This clone has a single count. The chain employs TRBV4-1 and TRBJ1-1; D is ambiguous. The germline V and J ends were trimmed by 0 bases and 1 base, with 15 bases remaining between them. Germline V gives CDR1 MGHRA, CDR2 YSYEKL. CDR3 length: 17 residues. The chain's CDR3 is CASSQDGSYGENTEAFF. CDR3 bases: TGCGCCAGCAGCCAAGATGGATCCTATGGGGAGAACACTGAAGCTTTCTTT.

Comments on this clone: At the DNA level, this CDR3 is encoded by other sequences in the same sample as well. The chain employs TRBV5-1 and TRBJ2-7, with D hard to call. The length of the CDR3 is 13 residues. V was cut by 1 base and J by 2 bases, with 7 bases left in between. CDR1 is SGHRS, CDR2 YFSETQ, per germline. The CDR3 protein is CASSLSVTYEQYF. The DNA of the CDR3 is TGCGCCAGCAGCTTGTCCGTTACCTACGAGCAGTACTTC.

V gene TRBV4-1 combines with J gene TRBJ2-7, with D possibly matching TRBD2 (5 bases). V lost 4 bases and J lost 5, with 12 bases in between. This CDR3 is 13 amino acids long. Germline CDR1 is MGHRA and CDR2 is YSYEKL. CDR3 protein: CASSPSRENEQYF. The CDR3 bases are TGCGCCAGCAGCCCCTCTAGGGAGAACGAGCAGTACTTC.

This clone is a singleton in its sample. The rearrangement links TRBV6-6 to TRBJ1-5; D possibly corresponds to TRBD1 (5 bases). The germline V gene encodes CDR1 MNHNY and CDR2 SVGAGI (reference sequence). The CDR3 sequence is 12 residues long. V lost 9 bases and J 7 bases, leaving 13 bases between the germline ends. The CDR3 is CASGHLKQPQHF. The CDR3 DNA reads as TGTGCCAGTGGACACCTCAAACAGCCCCAGCATTTT.

This clone was seen a single time. The gene calls are TRBV7-9 and TRBJ1-2; TRBD1 aligns across 9 bases. V shed 3 bases and J 6 bases; nucleotides not matched to a gene: 5. Germline V lookup: CDR1 SEHNR, CDR2 FQNEAQ (reference sequence). The CDR3 sequence is 14 residues long. The DNA for the CDR3 is TGTGCCAGCAGCTTGACAGGGGGAACCGATGGCTACACCTTC. This codes for CASSLTGGTDGYTF.

The CDR3 reads CASSDSGQGYEQYF. For the CDR3, the DNA is TGCGCCAGCAGTGACTCGGGACAGGGTTACGAGCAGTACTTC. The chain uses TRBV10-2 and TRBJ2-7, with 9 bases fitting TRBD1. CDR3 length equals 14 residues. Germline V gene sequence: CDR1 WSHSY, CDR2 SAAADI. The ends lost 3 bases at V and 4 bases at J; junction bases unmatched: 4.

The rearrangement uses TRBV21-1 and TRBJ2-7; the D segment call TRBD2 is taken from the table without a DNA check. TRBV21-1 is annotated as a pseudogene. CDR3 length: 16 amino acids. The CDR3 spells CASIGLAGDSIYEQYF. CDR3 nucleotide sequence: TGTGCCAGCATCGGACTAGCGGGAGACAGTATCTACGAGCAGTACTTC.

The V gene is TRBV5-5, the J gene TRBJ1-3; 8 positions match TRBD1. The CDR3 extends over 17 amino acids. CDR1 is SGHKS, CDR2 YYEKEE, per germline (reference sequence). V lost 5 bases and J lost 4; bases outside the gene matches: 14. The CDR3 reads CASSEKQRQGIGNTIYF. CDR3 nucleotides: TGTGCCAGCAGTGAGAAGCAGCGACAGGGGATAGGAAACACCATATATTTT.

DNA of the CDR3: TGTGCCAGCAGCTTGCGCCGAACTAGCGGGGGTCCGGAGTACGAGCAGTACTTC. Amino acid sequence: CASSLRRTSGGPEYEQYF. The rearrangement joins TRBV5-6 to TRBJ2-7; 11 bases align to TRBD2. The germline CDR1 and CDR2 sequences are SGHDT and YYEEEE. The CDR3 loop spans 18 amino acids. Germline trimming cut 1 base from V and 4 bases from J; bases unmatched to any gene: 13.

This chain links TRBV19 with TRBJ2-7; TRBD1 aligns across 7 bases. V lost 7 bases to trimming and J lost 2 bases; unmatched junction nucleotides: 8. The germline V gene encodes CDR1 LNHDA and CDR2 SQIVND (reference sequence). The CDR3 runs 14 residues. CDR3 protein: CASKDRGGPYEQYF. CDR3 nucleotide sequence: TGTGCCAGTAAGGATAGAGGGGGCCCCTACGAGCAGTACTTC.

CDR3 sequence reads: CASSEALGTGGSNEQFF. The CDR3 DNA sequence: TGTGCCAGCAGTGAAGCGCTAGGGACAGGGGGTTCCAATGAGCAGTTCTTC. The rearrangement uses TRBV6-1 and TRBJ2-1; TRBD1 aligns across 11 bases. Trimming at V came to 0 bases and at J to 6 bases, leaving 7 bases not matched to a gene. CDR3 length equals 17 residues. Germline CDR1 is MNHNS and CDR2 is SASEGT.

This chain links TRBV28 with TRBJ2-3; either TRBD1 or TRBD2 may supply D (5 bases each). V shed 6 bases and J shed 11 bases, with 27 bases lying between them. Per the germline V gene, CDR1 is MDHEN and CDR2 is SYDVKM. The CDR3 runs to 16 residues. This CDR3 reads CASSLIWGEGSLGQYF. In DNA, the CDR3 is TGTGCCAGCAGCCTGATTTGGGGCGAAGGGAGTTTAGGGCAGTATTTT.

As regards this clone: Other DNA variants within this sample encode the same CDR3. The CDR3 spells CASSLWPGYEQYF. The DNA for the CDR3 is TGTGCCAGCAGCTTATGGCCGGGCTACGAGCAGTACTTC. The rearrangement links TRBV7-8 to TRBJ2-7; D gene ambiguous. V dropped 2 bases and J dropped 3 bases, with 8 bases sitting between them. The CDR3 is 13 amino acids. Germline CDR1 and CDR2: SGHVS and FQNEAQ.

The chain carries TRBV27 and TRBJ2-2; 9 bases match TRBD1. Losses at the gene ends were 8 bases for V and 6 bases for J; bases not matched to a gene: 13. Germline V gene sequence: CDR1 MNHEY, CDR2 SMNVEV (reference sequence). The CDR3 is 16 amino acids. The CDR3 loop is CASSFSAGTGPGELFF. The DNA for the CDR3 is TGTGCCAGCTCTTTCTCAGCCGGGACAGGGCCCGGGGAGCTGTTTTTT.

This clone was recorded once. The gene calls are TRBV5-1 and TRBJ2-2; 12 nucleotides align to TRBD2. V lost 2 bases to trimming and J lost 7 bases; unmatched junction nucleotides: 9. Germline assignment: CDR1 SGHRS and CDR2 YFSETQ. The CDR3 is 17 amino acids. This CDR3 reads CASSLGLAGRPGGELFF. The CDR3 DNA reads TGCGCCAGCAGCTTAGGACTAGCGGGACGCCCCGGCGGGGAGCTGTTTTTT. Looking up the rest from reference TRBV5-1 and TRBJ2-2 gives the full variable domain: KAGVTQTPRYLIKTRGQQVTLSCSPISGHRSVSWYQQTPGQGLQFLFEYFSETQRNKGNFPGRFSGRQFSNSRSEMNVSTLELGDSALYLCASSLGLAGRPGGELFFGEGSRLTVL.

This chain links TRBV6-5 with TRBJ2-3; D gene unclear. The CDR3 extends over 13 amino acids. The germline gives CDR1 MNHEY, CDR2 SVGAGI. The V end was cut by 5 bases, the J end by 2 bases, with 8 bases between. The CDR3 spells CASSPQDTDTQYF. The CDR3 DNA sequence: TGTGCCAGCAGTCCCCAGGACACAGATACGCAGTATTTT.

The sample holds one count of this clone. The genes are TRBV19 and TRBJ1-1; D gene ambiguous. Trimming pared 6 bases from V and 3 bases from J, leaving 8 bases between. There are 12 residues in the CDR3. CDR1 and CDR2 (germline): LNHDA, SQIVND (reference sequence). CDR3 loop: CASSRRYTEAFF. CDR3 DNA sequence: TGTGCCAGTAGCCGTCGGTACACTGAAGCTTTCTTT. The entire variable domain, with the rest obtained from reference TRBV19 and TRBJ1-1, is as follows: DGGITQSPKYLFRKEGQNVTLSCEQNLNHDAMYWYRQDPGQGLRLIYYSQIVNDFQKGDIAEGYSVSREKKESFPLTVTSAQKNPTAFYLCASSRRYTEAFFGQGTRLTVV.

In the case of this clone: The sample contains more than one DNA sequence encoding this CDR3. V and J are TRBV28 and TRBJ2-3; 8 nucleotides match TRBD1. In germline, CDR1 is MDHEN, CDR2 SYDVKM. Losses at the gene ends were 2 bases for V and 1 base for J; bases not matched to a gene: 2. The CDR3 is made up of 15 amino acids. CDR3 in amino acids: CASSLGTGGTDTQYF. The CDR3 DNA reads as TGTGCCAGCAGTTTAGGGACAGGAGGCACAGATACGCAGTATTTT.

Comment on this clone: Other DNA sequences in the sample encode the same CDR3. The rearrangement links TRBV4-1 to TRBJ2-7; D not resolved. The CDR3 is 13 amino acids. Between the trimmed V and J ends, which lost 0 bases and 1 base, there was a span of 4 bases. CDR1 is MGHRA, CDR2 YSYEKL, per germline. CDR3 in DNA: TGCGCCAGCAGCCAAGAGTTGTCCTACGAGCAGTACTTC. It encodes CASSQELSYEQYF.

The chain has TRBV4-1 and TRBJ1-5; 9 nucleotides align to TRBD1. V trimming: 4 bases; J trimming: 6 bases; junction bases outside the gene matches: 10. From germline, CDR1 is MGHRA and CDR2 YSYEKL. The CDR3 sequence is 16 residues long. The CDR3 bases are TGCGCCAGCAGCCTACGACCCGGGACAGGGAGTCAGCCCCAGCATTTT. Encoded protein: CASSLRPGTGSQPQHF.

V and J are TRBV15 and TRBJ2-5, with TRBD1 matching 8 bases. Germline trimming cut 4 bases from V and 5 bases from J; bases unmatched to any gene: 6. This CDR3 has 14 amino acids. Germline V lookup: CDR1 LNHNV, CDR2 YYDKDF (reference sequence). The CDR3 reads CATSKDRGYETQYF. The CDR3 nucleotides are TGTGCCACCAGCAAAGACAGGGGTTACGAGACCCAGTACTTC.

The genes are TRBV10-2 and TRBJ2-3; TRBD2 is a possible D gene (5 bases). CDR3 length: 13 residues. V lost 1 base and J lost 6, with 8 bases in between. Germline CDR1 and CDR2: WSHSY and SAAADI. The CDR3 DNA reads as TGCGCCAGCAGTGAGTTGAGGGTGGATACGCAGTATTTT. Residues: CASSELRVDTQYF.